This record covers a single TCR beta chain. Its cognate antigen is unknown. These data originate in a study of cytomegalovirus exposure and HLA in healthy donors. Study-level results: The investigators catalogued 150 to 200 TCR beta chains as cytomegalovirus-associated.

CDR3 length equals 16 residues. V lost 6 bases, J lost 0 bases, and 15 bases lay in between. The germline gives CDR1 SGHAT, CDR2 FQNNGV. Primers for the PCR totalled 60 Vbeta and 13 Jbeta. The table came from immunoSEQ multiplex PCR; TCRdb's copy has only in-frame clones and leaves some out. The table includes about 160,000 clones, roughly 84% detected once. The source material was PBMCs. The sequence derives from a male donor in good health and CMV-seronegative. This sequence joins TRBV11-2 and TRBJ1-3; a weak D match, TRBD1 (6 bases). CDR3 bases: TGTGCCAGCAGGGAAATACAGGGCCCCTCTGGAAACACCATATATTTT. Its protein product is CASREIQGPSGNTIYF.